Listed below are T cell receptor beta chains from one sample, sequenced in a study of blood T cells in healthy people across ages. From the 5' RACE reads, TCRdb called clonotypes with MiXCR, one entry per CDR3 protein. The sample lists roughly 500,000 distinct CDR3 sequences, around 24% occurring once. This sample also appeared in a second study, on T cells of mothers and their children.

The sample taken for sequencing was blood. These receptors came from a boy aged 5-17 years in good health. Both conserved end residues are part of each CDR3. The order of the fields is clone size, J gene, V gene, CDR3 length, D gene, CDR3 protein, CDR3 DNA. A D gene is named only where the DNA matches it firmly. For some rows the clone size is stated as once, few or many, or as a class when expanded; others skip it.

size: NA; J: TRBJ1-1; V: TRBV2; length: 12; D: TRBD1; CDR3: CASSGTGLEAFF; DNA: TGTGCCAGCAGTGGGACAGGGCTGGAAGCTTTCTTT
size: NA; J: TRBJ2-6; V: TRBV7-3; length: 15; D: NA; CDR3: CASSLGKPGANVLTF; DNA: TGTGCCAGCAGCTTGGGGAAACCGGGGGCCAACGTCCTGACTTTC
size: NA; J: TRBJ2-5; V: TRBV7-9; length: 12; D: NA; CDR3: CASSLWSLEQYF; DNA: TGTGCCAGCAGCCTTTGGTCTTTGGAGCAGTACTTC
size: NA; J: TRBJ1-1; V: TRBV6-1; length: 14; D: NA; CDR3: CASSEARANTEAFF; DNA: TGTGCCAGCAGTGAAGCCAGGGCAAACACTGAAGCTTTCTTT
size: NA; J: TRBJ2-1; V: TRBV6-5; length: 17; D: NA; CDR3: CAISYSHLEGRCNEQFF; DNA: TGTGCTATCAGTTACTCCCATTTAGAGGGGAGGTGCAATGAGCAGTTCTTC
size: NA; J: TRBJ1-4; V: TRBV19; length: 18; D: NA; CDR3: CASTPVGLREATNEKLFF; DNA: TGTGCCAGTACCCCCGTTGGCTTGAGGGAAGCAACTAATGAAAAACTGTTTTTT
size: NA; J: TRBJ2-3; V: TRBV7-9; length: 17; D: TRBD2; CDR3: CASSSLMLAGSTDTRYF; DNA: TGTGCCAGCAGCTCCCTTATGCTAGCGGGGAGCACAGATACGCGGTATTTT
size: NA; J: TRBJ2-2; V: TRBV20-1; length: 16; D: NA; CDR3: CSARADLNANTGELFF; DNA: TGCAGTGCTAGAGCGGACTTAAATGCGAACACCGGGGAGCTGTTTTTT
size: NA; J: TRBJ2-5; V: TRBV18; length: 15; D: TRBD1; CDR3: CASSPRPGGKETQYF; DNA: TGTGCCAGCTCACCACGGCCAGGGGGCAAGGAGACCCAGTACTTC
size: NA; J: TRBJ2-2; V: TRBV6-6; length: 16; D: NA; CDR3: CASGGEGQVNTGELFF; DNA: TGTGCCAGCGGCGGGGAAGGACAGGTGAACACCGGGGAGCTGTTTTTT
size: NA; J: TRBJ1-4; V: TRBV7-2; length: 14; D: NA; CDR3: CASSLALEVEKLFF; DNA: TGTGCCAGCAGCTTAGCGTTAGAGGTTGAAAAACTGTTTTTT
size: NA; J: TRBJ2-1; V: TRBV7-8; length: 15; D: NA; CDR3: CASSPWGRGDNEQFF; DNA: TGTGCCAGCAGCCCCTGGGGGAGAGGGGACAATGAGCAGTTCTTC
size: once; J: TRBJ2-5; V: TRBV21-1; length: 17; D: NA; CDR3: CASSKGFPDRGPETQYF; DNA: TGTGCCAGCAGCAAAGGCTTTCCGGACAGGGGGCCGGAGACCCAGTACTTC
size: few; J: TRBJ2-5; V: TRBV5-1; length: 19; D: NA; CDR3: CASSSRLRVSGTEQETQYF; DNA: TGCGCCAGCAGCTCCCGCCTTCGGGTTAGCGGGACAGAGCAAGAGACCCAGTACTTC
size: few; J: TRBJ2-4; V: TRBV20-1; length: 15; D: TRBD1; CDR3: CSAREQGAFRNIQYF; DNA: TGCAGTGCTAGAGAACAGGGGGCTTTCAGAAACATTCAGTACTTC
size: NA; J: TRBJ2-5; V: TRBV4-2; length: 15; D: TRBD2; CDR3: CASSQSGLAGSTQYF; DNA: TGTGCCAGCAGCCAATCCGGACTAGCGGGAAGTACCCAGTACTTC
size: few; J: TRBJ2-5; V: TRBV4-1; length: 17; D: TRBD2; CDR3: CASSRPGLAGGGETQYF; DNA: TGCGCCAGCAGCCGCCCGGGACTAGCGGGAGGCGGAGAGACCCAGTACTTC
size: few; J: TRBJ2-7; V: TRBV6-2/TRBV6-3; length: 14; D: NA; CDR3: CASRERWSSYEQYF; DNA: TGTGCCAGCAGGGAACGGTGGAGCTCCTACGAGCAGTACTTC
size: NA; J: TRBJ2-1; V: TRBV6-1; length: 16; D: NA; CDR3: CASRSTRGGAYNEQFF; DNA: TGTGCCAGCAGATCGACTAGAGGGGGAGCGTACAATGAGCAGTTCTTC
size: NA; J: TRBJ1-5; V: TRBV27; length: 14; D: NA; CDR3: CASSLIRGDQPQHF; DNA: TGTGCCAGCAGTCTAATCAGGGGAGACCAGCCCCAGCATTTT
size: NA; J: TRBJ2-1; V: TRBV29-1; length: 17; D: TRBD2; CDR3: CSVEAPGLAGVMDEQFF; DNA: TGCAGCGTTGAAGCCCCCGGACTAGCGGGAGTTATGGATGAGCAGTTCTTC
size: NA; J: TRBJ1-1; V: TRBV3-1; length: 18; D: NA; CDR3: CASSPRLMGGKRNTEAFF; DNA: TGTGCCAGCAGCCCCAGGTTGATGGGGGGCAAACGGAACACTGAAGCTTTCTTT
size: NA; J: TRBJ1-1; V: TRBV7-9; length: 12; D: NA; CDR3: CASSLVGREAFF; DNA: TGTGCCAGCAGCTTAGTCGGGCGAGAAGCTTTCTTT
size: many; J: TRBJ2-4; V: TRBV4-3; length: 16; D: NA; CDR3: CASSQDKGKTKNIQYF; DNA: TGCGCCAGCAGCCAAGATAAGGGGAAAACCAAAAACATTCAGTACTTC
size: NA; J: TRBJ2-2; V: TRBV29-1; length: 14; D: NA; CDR3: CSVVGGISTGELFF; DNA: TGCAGCGTTGTAGGAGGGATCAGCACCGGGGAGCTGTTTTTT
size: few; J: TRBJ2-7; V: TRBV4-1; length: 15; D: TRBD2; CDR3: CASSQGSSGTYEQYF; DNA: TGCGCCAGCAGCCAAGGCTCTAGCGGGACCTACGAGCAGTACTTC
size: NA; J: TRBJ2-5; V: TRBV6-2/TRBV6-3; length: 16; D: TRBD2; CDR3: CASSSGGLASSGAQYF; DNA: TGTGCCAGCAGTTCAGGGGGACTAGCGTCCTCGGGGGCCCAGTACTTC
size: few; J: TRBJ1-5; V: TRBV7-2; length: 15; D: TRBD1; CDR3: CASSSGQGPLQPQHF; DNA: TGTGCCAGCAGCTCGGGACAGGGGCCTCTTCAGCCCCAGCATTTT
size: few; J: TRBJ2-7; V: TRBV9; length: 14; D: NA; CDR3: CASSVSQENYEQYF; DNA: TGTGCCAGCAGCGTTTCCCAGGAGAACTACGAGCAGTACTTC
size: few; J: TRBJ2-6; V: TRBV6-2/TRBV6-3; length: 14; D: NA; CDR3: CASRGPGPLNVLTF; DNA: TGTGCCAGCAGGGGACCGGGCCCTCTCAACGTCCTGACTTTC
size: NA; J: TRBJ2-1; V: TRBV6-5; length: 17; D: TRBD2; CDR3: CASSYGLSGGAYNEQFF; DNA: TGTGCCAGCAGTTACGGGTTAAGCGGGGGGGCATACAATGAGCAGTTCTTC
size: NA; J: TRBJ2-1; V: TRBV29-1; length: 16; D: TRBD2; CDR3: CSASEGTSGRAGEQFF; DNA: TGCAGCGCTTCAGAGGGGACTAGCGGGAGGGCCGGTGAGCAGTTCTTC
size: NA; J: TRBJ1-1; V: TRBV25-1; length: 15; D: NA; CDR3: CASRLSGRTNTEAFF; DNA: TGTGCCAGCAGACTATCGGGACGGACGAACACTGAAGCTTTCTTT
size: NA; J: TRBJ1-2; V: TRBV27; length: 12; D: NA; CDR3: CAVYGGVGGYTF; DNA: TGTGCCGTATATGGTGGGGTTGGAGGCTACACCTTC
size: few; J: TRBJ2-5; V: TRBV7-2; length: 17; D: TRBD2; CDR3: CASSSWTSGGIEETQYF; DNA: TGTGCCAGCAGCTCCTGGACTAGCGGGGGGATAGAAGAGACCCAGTACTTC
size: NA; J: TRBJ2-4; V: TRBV7-9; length: 13; D: NA; CDR3: CASSYLAKNIQYF; DNA: TGTGCCAGCAGTTATTTAGCCAAAAACATTCAGTACTTC
size: few; J: TRBJ2-5; V: TRBV4-2; length: 13; D: NA; CDR3: CASSQDWKETQYF; DNA: TGTGCCAGCAGCCAAGATTGGAAAGAGACCCAGTACTTC
size: NA; J: TRBJ1-4; V: TRBV15; length: 21; D: NA; CDR3: CATSNRGGRRFPFVTNEKLFF; DNA: TGTGCCACCAGCAATCGAGGCGGAAGGAGGTTTCCTTTCGTAACTAATGAAAAACTGTTTTTT
size: NA; J: TRBJ2-1; V: TRBV29-1; length: 13; D: NA; CDR3: CSVAEGPSNEQFF; DNA: TGCAGCGTTGCGGAGGGCCCATCCAATGAGCAGTTCTTC
size: NA; J: TRBJ2-1; V: TRBV29-1; length: 15; D: NA; CDR3: CSVERQGPSYNEQFF; DNA: TGCAGCGTTGAACGCCAGGGTCCATCCTACAATGAGCAGTTCTTC
size: few; J: TRBJ1-3; V: TRBV20-1; length: 13; D: NA; CDR3: CSARADSGNTIYF; DNA: TGCAGTGCTAGGGCAGACTCTGGAAACACCATATATTTT
size: few; J: TRBJ1-1; V: TRBV6-2/TRBV6-3; length: 17; D: NA; CDR3: CASSYSIRGPMNTEAFF; DNA: TGTGCCAGCAGTTACTCGATTCGGGGGCCCATGAACACTGAAGCTTTCTTT
size: few; J: TRBJ1-1; V: TRBV6-1; length: 15; D: NA; CDR3: CASRRHETLNTEAFF; DNA: TGTGCCAGCAGGAGACACGAAACTTTGAACACTGAAGCTTTCTTT
size: few; J: TRBJ1-1; V: TRBV6-2/TRBV6-3; length: 13; D: NA; CDR3: CASSSTENTEAFF; DNA: TGTGCCAGCAGCTCCACAGAGAACACTGAAGCTTTCTTT
size: NA; J: TRBJ2-1; V: TRBV30; length: 14; D: TRBD1; CDR3: CAWGTGQACNEQFF; DNA: TGTGCCTGGGGGACGGGACAGGCCTGCAATGAGCAGTTCTTC
size: NA; J: TRBJ2-7; V: TRBV27; length: 17; D: TRBD1; CDR3: CASSLSVGTGIAYEQYF; DNA: TGTGCCAGCAGTCTATCCGTTGGGACAGGGATCGCCTACGAGCAGTACTTC
size: NA; J: TRBJ1-4; V: TRBV7-9; length: 19; D: TRBD1; CDR3: CASSFYSGTGEVLRKKLFF; DNA: TGTGCCAGCAGCTTCTATTCGGGCACAGGGGAGGTACTAAGGAAAAAACTGTTTTTT
size: NA; J: TRBJ1-5; V: TRBV20-1; length: 12; D: NA; CDR3: CSAGEAVQPQHF; DNA: TGCAGTGCCGGAGAGGCAGTTCAGCCCCAGCATTTT
size: few; J: TRBJ2-7; V: TRBV5-6; length: 14; D: NA; CDR3: CASTEVRASYEQYF; DNA: TGTGCCAGCACCGAAGTTCGGGCCTCCTACGAGCAGTACTTC
size: few; J: TRBJ2-3; V: TRBV7-3; length: 16; D: TRBD2; CDR3: CASSPTPSGGTDTQYF; DNA: TGTGCCAGCAGCCCCACTCCTAGCGGGGGGACAGATACGCAGTATTTT
size: NA; J: TRBJ2-5; V: TRBV6-1; length: 13; D: NA; CDR3: CASSEDRGETQYF; DNA: TGTGCCAGCAGTGAAGATCGTGGGGAGACCCAGTACTTC
size: NA; J: TRBJ1-5; V: TRBV12-3/TRBV12-4; length: 14; D: TRBD1; CDR3: CASRDRGSGQPQHF; DNA: TGTGCCAGCAGGGACAGGGGTTCGGGCCAGCCCCAGCATTTT
size: NA; J: TRBJ1-1; V: TRBV5-1; length: 15; D: NA; CDR3: CASSLDRDLNTEAFF; DNA: TGCGCCAGCAGCTTGGATCGGGATCTGAACACTGAAGCTTTCTTT
size: few; J: TRBJ2-1; V: TRBV7-9; length: 13; D: NA; CDR3: CASSLDRNNEQFF; DNA: TGTGCCAGCAGCTTAGATCGTAACAATGAGCAGTTCTTC
size: NA; J: TRBJ2-7; V: TRBV30; length: 13; D: NA; CDR3: CAWSRSTGYEQYF; DNA: TGTGCCTGGAGTAGGTCGACAGGCTACGAGCAGTACTTC
size: few; J: TRBJ1-1; V: TRBV2; length: 12; D: TRBD1; CDR3: CASSKDRGGAFF; DNA: TGTGCCAGCAGTAAGGACAGGGGTGGAGCTTTCTTT
size: once; J: TRBJ2-7; V: TRBV20-1; length: 13; D: NA; CDR3: CSALTPTTYEQYF; DNA: TGCAGTGCCCTGACACCTACGACCTACGAGCAGTACTTC
size: NA; J: TRBJ1-4; V: TRBV15; length: 13; D: NA; CDR3: CATRRATNEKLFF; DNA: TGTGCCACCCGCAGGGCGACTAATGAAAAACTGTTTTTT
size: few; J: TRBJ2-2; V: TRBV12-3/TRBV12-4; length: 17; D: TRBD1; CDR3: CASSLPRDSRGTGELFF; DNA: TGTGCCAGCAGCCTCCCCCGGGACAGCCGCGGCACCGGGGAGCTGTTTTTT
size: NA; J: TRBJ1-5; V: TRBV4-3; length: 14; D: NA; CDR3: CASSQEFGNQPQHF; DNA: TGCGCCAGCAGCCAAGAATTCGGGAATCAGCCCCAGCATTTT